Reported below is one T cell receptor (beta chain). Its antigen is still unknown. These data come from a study of memory CD4+ T cells and cytomegalovirus serostatus. Points from the study as a whole: A US-trained random forest predicted CMV serostatus with median AUC around 0.9.

Germline assignment: CDR1 MDHEN and CDR2 SYDVKM. V was pared by 2 bases and J by 6 bases, with 10 bases between. The CDR3 has 14 amino acids. The sort gate was single viable CD3+CD4+CD8-CD45RO+ cells for memory CD4+ T cells. Clones were read by immunoSEQ multiplex PCR, and TCRdb kept only the in-frame ones, dropping some. This table holds about 42,000 clones, 65% to 80% found once. The genes are TRBV28 and TRBJ2-2; unclear D gene. The TCR was taken from an adult in good health and CMV-seronegative. The specimen sequenced was memory CD4+ T cells from blood. The CDR3 DNA is TGTGCCAGCAGTTTAATTTTGGGGTCCGGGGAGCTGTTTTTT. It specifies CASSLILGSGELFF.